The 10 T cell receptor beta chains given below trace back to one sample, sequenced in a study of naive and memory T cell subsets. The beta constant-region primer was an equimolar mix of two oligonucleotides covering TRBC1 and TRBC2. Nested alpha and beta constant-region primers with the SP2 primer drove four PCR rounds on ligated cDNA. Each CDR3 protein gets one entry after TCRdb re-called the UMI-ligation and nested PCR reads with MiXCR. Among approximately 17,000 distinct CDR3 sequences listed, around 8.2% were seen once. Material for sequencing was central memory CD8+ T cells from blood. The receptors derive from a human donor in good health.

This clonotype counts as medium-sized. The chain has TRBV28 and TRBJ2-7; D might be TRBD1 or TRBD2, each matching 5 bases. Deletions cut 7 bases from V and 1 base from J, with 17 bases between. Per germline, CDR1 MDHEN and CDR2 SYDVKM. This CDR3 is 15 amino acids long. CDR3 residues: CASTVGDRPSYEQYF. CDR3 nucleotides: TGTGCCAGCACCGTCGGGGACCGGCCGTCCTACGAGCAGTACTTC.

This clonotype was detected once. The chain employs TRBV27 and TRBJ1-1; D not resolved. V was pared by 5 bases and J by 7 bases, with 11 bases between. The CDR3 runs to 12 residues. The germline V gene has CDR1 MNHEY and CDR2 SMNVEV (reference sequence). CDR3 residues: CASSVVGGEAFF. The CDR3 DNA reads as TGTGCCAGCAGTGTGGTTGGCGGTGAAGCTTTCTTT.

The rearrangement uses TRBV29-1 and TRBJ2-3; TRBD2 matches 14 bases. V was clipped by 3 bases and J by 3 bases; unmatched bases: 8. The CDR3 loop spans 17 amino acids. Germline V gene lookup returns CDR1 SQVTM and CDR2 ANQGSEA. Written as DNA, the CDR3 is TGCAGCGTTGAGGGACTAGCGGGAGTGCGTGGGACAGATACGCAGTATTTT. Its protein product is CSVEGLAGVRGTDTQYF.

The V call is TRBV2, the J call TRBJ2-6, with a weak D call TRBD1 (5 bases). Trimming removed 3 bases at V and 1 base at J, with 10 bases between. Per the germline V gene, CDR1 is SNHLY and CDR2 is FYNNEI. This CDR3 has 16 amino acids. The DNA for the CDR3 is TGTGCCAGCAGTGAGTACAGGCCGTCTGGGGCCAACGTCCTGACTTTC. This gives the protein CASSEYRPSGANVLTF.

This clonotype has a count of ten or more. This chain connects TRBV7-9 to TRBJ2-7; D unresolved. The CDR3 covers 14 residues. Germline V lookup: CDR1 SEHNR, CDR2 FQNEAQ (reference sequence). V lost 5 bases and J lost 3, with 14 bases in between. Written as DNA, the CDR3 is TGTGCCAGCAGCAGTCCCGGGCAGAACTACGAGCAGTACTTC. It specifies CASSSPGQNYEQYF.

The rearrangement uses TRBV6-6 and TRBJ2-3; the D is unclear. Germline values: CDR1 MNHNY, CDR2 SVGAGI (reference sequence). V dropped 2 bases and J dropped 0 bases, with 12 bases sitting between them. The CDR3 has 16 residues. CDR3 loop: CASSYPAALSTDTQYF. CDR3 bases: TGTGCCAGCAGTTACCCGGCAGCCCTTAGCACAGATACGCAGTATTTT.

This clonotype was seen a handful of times. The genes are TRBV20-1 and TRBJ2-1; no clear D. Deletions cut 6 bases from V and 2 bases from J, with 17 bases between. This CDR3 spans 15 amino acids. Germline V gene lookup returns CDR1 DFQATT and CDR2 SNEGSKA (reference sequence). The CDR3 protein is CSAAWVWLTYNEQFF. The DNA of the CDR3 is TGCAGTGCAGCCTGGGTGTGGCTGACCTACAATGAGCAGTTCTTC.

The chain has TRBV5-4 and TRBJ2-3; weak D call: TRBD2 (6 bases). Germline values: CDR1 SGHNT, CDR2 YYREEE (reference sequence). The V end lost 2 bases, the J end lost 2 bases, and 12 bases lay between the germline ends. The CDR3 contains 15 residues. DNA of the CDR3: TGTGCCAGCAGCTTAGAAGCGGGCCCCACAGATACGCAGTATTTT. It specifies CASSLEAGPTDTQYF.

This clonotype was recorded many times. The rearrangement links TRBV7-8 to TRBJ2-1; 8 bases are a match to TRBD2. CDR3 length: 16 residues. Germline loops: CDR1 SGHVS, CDR2 FQNEAQ. V lost 1 base and J lost 4; bases outside the gene matches: 6. The CDR3 loop reads CASSLVVSGGYNEQFF. The CDR3 nucleotides read TGTGCCAGCAGCTTAGTCGTGAGCGGGGGATACAATGAGCAGTTCTTC.

V is TRBV12-3 or TRBV12-4 and J is TRBJ2-3; D is ambiguous. Trimming removed 3 bases at V and 2 bases at J, with 9 bases between. The CDR3 covers 14 residues. The CDR3: CASSFVDNTDTQYF. CDR3 sequence (DNA): TGTGCCAGCAGTTTCGTAGATAACACAGATACGCAGTATTTT.